This T cell receptor (beta chain) was found in a study of T cell clonality in common variable immunodeficiency. This clone was recorded at least ten times. Its specificity is unknown. Study conclusions and caveats: CVID subjects had higher TCRbeta clonality than healthy controls, most marked in about a third. Compared with controls, CVID subjects had fewer shared TCRbeta clones.

CVID and control samples used equivalent genomic DNA input. Assay: immunoSEQ multiplex PCR; the TCRdb copy retains only in-frame clones and omits some. The sample has tens of thousands of clones, none seen only once; the top ten hold approximately 13%. The clonotype comes from a person aged 18 to 70 in good health. Sequencing was performed on peripheral blood mononuclear cells.

Partial CDR3 DNA: TGTGCCAGCAGCCCCGTGACTAGCCCGAAGGCAGGAGATACG. The encoded protein is CASSPVTSPKAGDT. The full CDR3 protein reads CASSPVTSPKAGDTQYF. The chain couples TRBV7-8 to TRBJ2-3, with 7 positions matching TRBD2. The read is 3 residues too short to cover the CDR3 end, so that end is filled in from the germline J gene. The CDR3 consists of 17 residues. Looked up from germline, CDR1 is SGHVS and CDR2 is FQNEAQ. V shed 5 bases and J 5 bases; nucleotides not matched to a gene: 16.